This T cell receptor beta chain stems from a study of cytomegalovirus exposure and HLA in healthy donors. Broader study findings: First-cohort TCR clusters tended to co-occur in the roughly 130 validation repertoires, a later analysis found. The study flagged 150 to 200 TCR beta chains as cytomegalovirus-associated. Reports showed the classifier diagnosing cytomegalovirus status with high specificity and sensitivity. CMV antigen specificity was confirmed in vitro for a few CMV-associated chains.

Of note for this clone: Antigen unknown.

Some clones are missing from TCRdb's copy, which holds only in-frame ones; the method was immunoSEQ multiplex PCR. The sample has about 240,000 clones; approximately 83% are singletons. Germline loops: CDR1 KGHSH, CDR2 LQKENI. The junction had 3 bases not matched to a gene; V was cut back by 0 bases and J by 5 bases. This CDR3 is 16 amino acids long. The sample taken for sequencing was PBMCs. The receptor was derived from a woman in her 30s in good health and CMV-seropositive. The chain employs TRBV18 and TRBJ1-5; TRBD1 matches 11 bases. The CDR3 region has the DNA TGTGCCAGCTCACCACCGGGACAGGGGGTCCATCAGCCCCAGCATTTT. It translates to CASSPPGQGVHQPQHF.